Sequencing of this T cell receptor (beta chain) was carried out in a study of molecular identifiers for immune sequencing clone quantification. General study findings and limits: Sizes of clones that are highly expanded could be underestimated (if identical TCR molecules share a barcode).

TCRdb reprocessed the PCR reads via MiXCR and lists one record per CDR3 protein. The table includes about 640,000 distinct CDR3 sequences, 20% detected once. The V end was cut by 0 bases, the J end by 7 bases, with 12 bases between. CDR3 length: 13 residues. Germline V gene sequence: CDR1 GTSNPN, CDR2 SVGIG (reference sequence). Worth noting for this clonotype: No antigen is known for it.

Sample: naive CD8+ T cells from blood, with Jurkat cell RNA spiked in. Subset here: FACS-sorted CD8+CD4-CCR7+CD45RA+ naive T cells. The clonotype was recovered from a human donor in good health. Some libraries in this study had Jurkat cell RNA spiked in. J is TRBJ1-1 and V is TRBV30; D gene unclear. CDR3: CAWSVLSTVEAFF. The CDR3 DNA follows: TGTGCCTGGAGTGTCTTGTCTACAGTTGAAGCTTTCTTT.